These 17 T cell receptor beta chains came from one sample sequenced in a study of shared clonotypes between healthy human individuals. Naive CD8 cells were CD45RO-negative, positively selected for CCR7, excluding terminally differentiated effector memory CD45RA+ cells. The method was immunoSEQ multiplex PCR; TCRdb's version includes in-frame clones alone and lacks a portion of them. Of roughly 590,000 clones listed, roughly 95% are singletons. Sequencing was done on a sample of naive CD8+ T cells sorted from blood. These receptors originate from a woman younger than 45 in good health.

The rearrangement links TRBV7-7 to TRBJ2-1, with 10 bases identical to TRBD2. The CDR3 length is 14 residues. Germline V gene data show CDR1 as SSHAT and CDR2 as FNYEAQ (reference sequence). V gave up 4 bases and J gave up 6 bases; unmatched junction bases: 3. The CDR3 nucleotides read TGTGCCAGCAGCTCTAGCGGGAGTTTCAATGAGCAGTTCTTC. It is translated as CASSSSGSFNEQFF.

The chain is built from TRBV28 and TRBJ1-2; D call uncertain. Trimming removed 3 bases from V and 4 bases from J, with 12 bases in between. The CDR3 loop spans 14 amino acids. Germline assignment: CDR1 MDHEN and CDR2 SYDVKM. The DNA for the CDR3 is TGTGCCAGCAGTTTTTTGAGTTGGCCCTATGGCTACACCTTC. This codes for CASSFLSWPYGYTF.

V gene TRBV27 combines with J gene TRBJ2-7; 8 bases line up with TRBD1. Germline V gene sequence: CDR1 MNHEY, CDR2 SMNVEV (reference sequence). Losses at the gene ends were 6 bases for V and 5 bases for J; bases not matched to a gene: 9. This CDR3 region has 14 residues. CDR3 in DNA: TGTGCCAGCAGGCGACAGGGGATAGGAGACGAGCAGTACTTC. Residues: CASRRQGIGDEQYF.

J is TRBJ1-6 and V is TRBV30; TRBD1 aligns across 10 bases. The CDR3 runs to 14 residues. Trimming cost V 3 bases and J 10 bases; bases outside gene matches: 6. In germline, CDR1 is GTSNPN, CDR2 SVGIG (reference sequence). Here the CDR3 reads CAWSGDRGQSPLHF. The DNA of the CDR3 is TGTGCCTGGAGCGGGGACAGGGGCCAGTCACCCCTCCACTTT.

The chain recombines TRBV19 with TRBJ2-1, with D tentatively TRBD1 (5 bases). Germline CDR1 is LNHDA and CDR2 is SQIVND (reference sequence). The CDR3 has 16 amino acids. V gave up 7 bases and J gave up 0 bases, with 16 bases separating them. The CDR3 region has the DNA TGTGCCAGTAAGGGCCCCCAGGGAAGCTCCTACAATGAGCAGTTCTTC. Its translation is CASKGPQGSSYNEQFF. The complete variable domain, with remaining parts taken from reference TRBV19 and TRBJ2-1, reads DGGITQSPKYLFRKEGQNVTLSCEQNLNHDAMYWYRQDPGQGLRLIYYSQIVNDFQKGDIAEGYSVSREKKESFPLTVTSAQKNPTAFYLCASKGPQGSSYNEQFFGPGTRLTVL.

This clone was seen a single time. DNA of the CDR3: TGTGCCAGCACCCTAATGACAGGGACGAACGAGCAGTACTTC. Protein product: CASTLMTGTNEQYF. The rearrangement uses TRBV28 and TRBJ2-7, with 7 bases aligning to TRBD1. V lost 7 bases to trimming and J lost 5 bases; unmatched junction nucleotides: 11. The CDR3 loop spans 14 amino acids. From germline, CDR1 is MDHEN and CDR2 SYDVKM.

The rearrangement joins TRBV11-2 to TRBJ2-3; D is possibly TRBD1 (6 bases). Trimming shortened V by 4 bases and J by 6 bases, and 26 bases separated the two germline ends. Per the germline V gene, CDR1 is SGHAT and CDR2 is FQNNGV. This CDR3 is 18 amino acids long. CDR3 residues: CASSSQGTYRDLGDTQYF. Here the CDR3 DNA reads TGTGCCAGCAGCTCCCAGGGGACCTACAGAGATCTGGGGGATACGCAGTATTTT.

The V gene is TRBV21-1, the J gene TRBJ2-1; the table gives TRBD2 as D, unverified against the DNA. TRBV21-1 is deemed a pseudogene. The CDR3 consists of 14 residues. For the CDR3, the DNA is TGTGCCAGCAGCAAAGGTCGAGAGGTACATGAGCAGTTCTTC. It encodes CASSKGREVHEQFF.

The chain's CDR3 is CSVLQSNEQFF. CDR3 in DNA: TGCAGCGTTCTACAGAGCAATGAGCAGTTCTTC. V gene TRBV29-1 combines with J gene TRBJ2-1; D remains unclear. The CDR3 is made up of 11 amino acids. The V gene's germline CDR1 is SQVTM and CDR2 ANQGSEA. Trimming pared 5 bases from V and 6 bases from J, leaving 8 bases between.

This chain links TRBV6-5 with TRBJ2-1, with TRBD2 matching over 10 bases. The CDR3 sequence is 15 residues long. CDR1 is MNHEY, CDR2 SVGAGI, per germline. V trimming: 0 bases; J trimming: 6 bases; junction bases outside the gene matches: 2. This CDR3 is CASSYSPSGSNEQFF. The CDR3 coding sequence is TGTGCCAGCAGTTACTCGCCTAGCGGGAGCAATGAGCAGTTCTTC.

The gene calls are TRBV11-2 and TRBJ2-1; TRBD2 matches 13 bases. This CDR3 is built from 15 residues. Looked up from germline, CDR1 is SGHAT and CDR2 is FQNNGV. V was pared by 2 bases and J by 7 bases, with 2 bases of the junction left unmatched. CDR3: CASSLWTSGGNEQFF. The DNA of the CDR3 is TGTGCCAGCAGCTTATGGACTAGCGGGGGAAATGAGCAGTTCTTC.

The chain joins TRBV9 to TRBJ2-3, with 7 bases fitting TRBD1. The trim removed 5 bases at V and 0 bases at J, leaving 0 bases unmatched. There are 13 residues in the CDR3. CDR1 and CDR2 from the germline V gene are SGDLS and YYNGEE. As DNA, the CDR3 is TGTGCCAGCAGGGGACAGAGCACAGATACGCAGTATTTT. As protein: CASRGQSTDTQYF.

This chain links TRBV10-3 with TRBJ2-7; 8 bases are a match to TRBD2. The CDR3 is 14 amino acids. Germline V gives CDR1 ENHRY, CDR2 SYGVKD. The V gene end was trimmed by 2 bases and the J gene end by 7 bases; junction bases not matched to a gene: 7. The CDR3 nucleotides read TGTGCCATCAGTGAGCCTAGCGGGCTTGGGGAGCAGTACTTC. Protein sequence: CAISEPSGLGEQYF.

The chain has TRBV7-9 and TRBJ2-7; either TRBD1 or TRBD2 may supply D (6 bases each). This CDR3 region has 15 residues. Germline CDR1 reads SEHNR; CDR2 reads FQNEAQ (reference sequence). The germline V and J ends were trimmed by 5 bases and 6 bases, with 20 bases remaining between them. The DNA for the CDR3 is TGTGCCAGCAGCGGGGACACTGGTAGCGGTCTCGAGCAGTACTTC. This sequence encodes CASSGDTGSGLEQYF.

This clone has just one count. The genes are TRBV13 and TRBJ2-7; 10 bases map to TRBD1. This CDR3 comprises 13 residues. Per germline, CDR1 PRHDT and CDR2 FYEKMQ (reference sequence). Trimming cost V 5 bases and J 3 bases; bases outside gene matches: 1. This CDR3 is CASSGTGVYEQYF. The CDR3 nucleotides read TGTGCCAGCAGCGGGACAGGGGTCTACGAGCAGTACTTC.

V usage is TRBV7-9 and J usage is TRBJ1-2, with a weak D call TRBD1 (5 bases). Between the trimmed V and J ends, which lost 0 bases and 5 bases, there was a span of 19 bases. The CDR3 is 17 amino acids. CDR1 and CDR2 from the germline V gene are SEHNR and FQNEAQ (reference sequence). The CDR3 DNA reads as TGTGCCAGCAGCTTAGCGGGAGGGCGGGGGAACCGGTATGGCTACACCTTC. Translating gives CASSLAGGRGNRYGYTF.

V and J are TRBV5-4 and TRBJ2-7; TRBD1 agrees at 7 bases. The CDR3 contains 14 residues. Per germline, CDR1 SGHNT and CDR2 YYREEE (reference sequence). The trim removed 2 bases at V and 2 bases at J, leaving 4 bases unmatched. DNA for the CDR3: TGTGCCAGCAGCTTACAGGGGTCCGCCTACGAGCAGTACTTC. This encodes CASSLQGSAYEQYF.